These 20 T cell receptor beta chains were sequenced from one sample in a study of T-cell memory formation after mild COVID-19. TCRdb re-called the 5' RACE reads with MiXCR, one entry per CDR3 protein. The sample lists roughly 550,000 distinct CDR3 sequences; 20% were seen once. Sequencing was performed on PBMCs or a T cell subset sorted from them (not recorded which). The receptors originated from an adult woman who had mild COVID-19 (a few samples of this study predate the infection). Cell type and time point are not known.

This clonotype was seen more than once but under ten times. The chain has TRBV29-1 and TRBJ1-2; weak D call: TRBD1 (6 bases). V gave up 5 bases and J gave up 2 bases, with 15 bases separating them. The length of the CDR3 is 14 residues. CDR1 is SQVTM and CDR2 is ANQGSEA in the germline V gene. CDR3: CSVLPDSRNYGYTF. CDR3 bases: TGCAGCGTTCTGCCGGACAGTAGGAACTATGGCTACACCTTC.

This clonotype was observed a few times. The chain carries TRBV2 and TRBJ1-1; no clear D. V lost 7 bases and J lost 3, with 12 bases in between. The CDR3 has 13 residues. Germline V gene data show CDR1 as SNHLY and CDR2 as FYNNEI. This CDR3 is CASIREVDTEAFF. In DNA, the CDR3 is TGTGCCAGCATAAGGGAGGTGGACACTGAAGCTTTCTTT. Full variable domain (missing parts from reference TRBV2 and TRBJ1-1): EPEVTQTPSHQVTQMGQEVILRCVPISNHLYFYWYRQILGQKVEFLVSFYNNEISEKSEIFDDQFSVERPDGSNFTLKIRSTKLEDSAMYFCASIREVDTEAFFGQGTRLTVV.

The CDR3 DNA reads as TGTGCCAGCACTCCTAACCAAGGGGATTCACCCCTCCACTTT. It translates to CASTPNQGDSPLHF. This sequence joins TRBV6-5 and TRBJ1-6; D perhaps matches TRBD1 (5 bases). Germline V lookup: CDR1 MNHEY, CDR2 SVGAGI. Trimming took off 7 bases at V and 8 bases at J, with 15 bases between the two ends. This CDR3 region has 14 residues.

The chain has TRBV7-3 and TRBJ2-5; 15 nucleotides line up with TRBD2. The V gene's germline CDR1 is SGHTA and CDR2 FQGTGA. With 5 bases clipped from V and 7 bases from J, the junction kept 8 bases outside the gene matches. The CDR3 loop spans 16 amino acids. The CDR3, as DNA: TGTGCCAGCAGCCGCGGACTAGCGGGAGGGGATAGGACCCAGTACTTC. Amino acid sequence: CASSRGLAGGDRTQYF.

This clonotype was seen a handful of times. This chain links TRBV7-9 with TRBJ2-7; 10 positions agree with TRBD1. The CDR3 sequence is 15 residues long. Germline V gene data show CDR1 as SEHNR and CDR2 as FQNEAQ (reference sequence). J gave up 6 bases and V 5 bases, and 10 bases lay outside the gene matches. The CDR3 nucleotides read TGTGCCAGCAGCCAAGAGCCGGGACAGGGGCGCGAGCAGTACTTC. This sequence encodes CASSQEPGQGREQYF.

This clonotype showed up just a few times. This chain connects TRBV6-1 to TRBJ1-5; D call uncertain. The CDR3 is 13 amino acids. CDR1 MNHNS and CDR2 SASEGT come from the germline V gene. Trimming left V 6 bases short and J 9 bases short, with 15 bases between. The CDR3 DNA reads TGTGCCAGCAGAGTCCTAGATCGGGGGCCCCAGCATTTT. It codes for CASRVLDRGPQHF.

The chain recombines TRBV5-1 with TRBJ2-5; D assignment may be TRBD1 or TRBD2 (7 bases each). Germline V CDR1 and CDR2: SGHRS, YFSETQ. The CDR3 contains 15 residues. The V end lost 4 bases, the J end lost 4 bases, and 17 bases lay between the germline ends. The CDR3 spells CASSPGGGQGETQYF. CDR3 nucleotide sequence: TGCGCCAGCAGCCCAGGGGGGGGCCAGGGAGAGACCCAGTACTTC.

This clonotype turned up a few times. V usage is TRBV7-9 and J usage is TRBJ2-7; D is possibly TRBD2 (5 bases). Trimming left V 3 bases short and J 3 bases short, with 21 bases between. This CDR3 is built from 17 residues. Looked up from germline, CDR1 is SEHNR and CDR2 is FQNEAQ (reference sequence). CDR3: CASSFGPPKQRGYEQYF. The DNA of the CDR3 is TGTGCCAGCAGCTTCGGTCCACCAAAACAACGGGGCTACGAGCAGTACTTC. The complete variable domain, with remaining parts taken from reference TRBV7-9 and TRBJ2-7, reads DTGVSQNPRHKITKRGQNVTFRCDPISEHNRLYWYRQTLGQGPEFLTYFQNEAQLEKSRLLSDRFSAERPKGSFSTLEIQRTEQGDSAMYLCASSFGPPKQRGYEQYFGPGTRLTVT.

This clonotype was picked up a small number of times. At one boundary the junction diverges from the germline segment, which might be a read error. The rearrangement uses TRBV7-9 and TRBJ1-1, with 10 bases matching TRBD1. The germline V gene encodes CDR1 SEHNR and CDR2 FQNEAQ (reference sequence). The CDR3 is 15 residues long. The CDR3 coding sequence is TGTGCCAGCAGCCATCCGGGACAGGGGAACCCTGAAGCTTTCTTT. It translates to CASSHPGQGNPEAFF. Full variable domain (missing parts from reference TRBV7-9 and TRBJ1-1): DTGVSQNPRHKITKRGQNVTFRCDPISEHNRLYWYRQTLGQGPEFLTYFQNEAQLEKSRLLSDRFSAERPKGSFSTLEIQRTEQGDSAMYLCASSHPGQGNPEAFFGQGTRLTVV.

V and J are TRBV7-9 and TRBJ1-1; D uncertain. V dropped 5 bases and J dropped 1 base, with 8 bases sitting between them. Germline-derived CDR1 and CDR2 are SEHNR and FQNEAQ (reference sequence). This CDR3 spans 13 amino acids. The CDR3 protein is CASSHWRNTEAFF. The CDR3 DNA reads as TGTGCCAGCAGCCACTGGCGGAACACTGAAGCTTTCTTT.

This clonotype was seen only a few times. J is TRBJ1-2 and V is TRBV7-9; 7 bases align to TRBD1. Looked up from germline, CDR1 is SEHNR and CDR2 is FQNEAQ (reference sequence). V gave up 5 bases and J gave up 7 bases; unmatched junction bases: 7. There are 13 residues in the CDR3. The CDR3 DNA follows: TGTGCCAGCAGCCCTCCAGGGGGGTCTGGCTACACCTTC. Its translation is CASSPPGGSGYTF.

This clonotype turned up a few times. This chain connects TRBV7-9 to TRBJ1-2; D remains unclear. CDR1 and CDR2 from the germline V gene are SEHNR and FQNEAQ (reference sequence). Trimming left V 1 base short and J 2 bases short, with 11 bases between. The CDR3 loop spans 15 amino acids. For the CDR3, the DNA is TGTGCCAGCAGCTTAGACCAGATCGGGAACTATGGCTACACCTTC. As protein: CASSLDQIGNYGYTF. Looking up the rest from reference TRBV7-9 and TRBJ1-2 gives the full variable domain: DTGVSQNPRHKITKRGQNVTFRCDPISEHNRLYWYRQTLGQGPEFLTYFQNEAQLEKSRLLSDRFSAERPKGSFSTLEIQRTEQGDSAMYLCASSLDQIGNYGYTFGSGTRLTVV.

This clonotype was counted a few times. CDR3 sequence: CSVDHGPNTEAFF. The CDR3 region has the DNA TGCAGCGTTGACCATGGACCGAACACTGAAGCTTTCTTT. The V and J genes are TRBV29-1 and TRBJ1-1; D not certain. There are 13 residues in the CDR3. Germline values: CDR1 SQVTM, CDR2 ANQGSEA. Trimming took 3 bases from V and 1 from J, leaving 9 bases between them.

The chain recombines TRBV2 with TRBJ2-3, with a possible D match to TRBD2 (6 bases). The germline gives CDR1 SNHLY, CDR2 FYNNEI. With 8 bases removed from V and 8 bases from J, the gap between germline ends came to 20 bases. This CDR3 has 14 residues. This CDR3 is CASFRTNTRGTQYF. The DNA of the CDR3 is TGTGCCAGCTTCAGGACTAACACTCGGGGTACGCAGTATTTT.

This clonotype has just a few counts. This chain links TRBV5-6 with TRBJ2-7; tentatively, D is TRBD1 or TRBD2 (5 bases each). Trimming left V 3 bases short and J 0 bases short, with 16 bases between. Germline V lookup: CDR1 SGHDT, CDR2 YYEEEE. This CDR3 spans 16 amino acids. CDR3 region: CASSSISGTVSYEQYF. Written as DNA, the CDR3 is TGTGCCAGCAGCTCAATCTCCGGGACGGTCTCCTACGAGCAGTACTTC.

V and J are TRBV2 and TRBJ2-7, with D perhaps TRBD1 or TRBD2 (5 bases each). Trimming took 4 bases from V and 5 from J, leaving 12 bases between them. Germline CDR1 SNHLY, CDR2 FYNNEI. The CDR3 consists of 13 residues. CDR3: CASSALGVNEQYF. CDR3 sequence (DNA): TGTGCCAGCAGTGCTTTGGGGGTAAACGAGCAGTACTTC.

The chain combines TRBV11-2 with TRBJ2-1; TRBD2 agrees at 10 bases. With V trimmed by 4 bases and J by 10 bases, 13 bases remained unmatched. The germline CDR1 and CDR2 sequences are SGHAT and FQNNGV. The CDR3 is 16 amino acids. In nucleotides, the CDR3 is TGTGCCAGCAGCTCCTTACGGCGGCTAGCGGGAGAAGAGCAGTTCTTC. Residues: CASSSLRRLAGEEQFF.

This clonotype was counted once. V usage is TRBV7-9 and J usage is TRBJ2-2, with 8 bases fitting TRBD1. The CDR3 consists of 13 residues. V dropped 4 bases and J dropped 9; count of bases not matched to a gene: 4. Germline V gives CDR1 SEHNR, CDR2 FQNEAQ (reference sequence). Here the CDR3 DNA reads TGTGCCAGCAGCTATGGGACAGGCAGGGAGCTGTTTTTT. Its translation is CASSYGTGRELFF.

Many counts were recorded for this clonotype. The V call is TRBV29-1, the J call TRBJ2-3; 9 bases line up with TRBD1. CDR1 is SQVTM, CDR2 ANQGSEA, per germline. The J segment lost 7 bases and the V segment lost 6 bases, leaving 11 bases of the junction unmatched. CDR3 length: 14 amino acids. This CDR3 reads CSVKQGADRHTQYF. The CDR3 DNA is TGCAGCGTCAAACAGGGGGCCGATCGACATACGCAGTATTTT.

This clonotype was seen a handful of times. This chain connects TRBV7-9 to TRBJ2-7; 8 positions agree with TRBD1. Germline V gives CDR1 SEHNR, CDR2 FQNEAQ (reference sequence). CDR3 length: 14 residues. V shed 8 bases, J shed 5 bases, and the junction held 11 bases outside the gene matches. As DNA, the CDR3 is TGTGCCAGCGGGACAGGACTCCTTTTGAACGAGCAGTACTTC. Encoded protein: CASGTGLLLNEQYF.